The rows below give T cell receptor beta chains drawn from one sample of a study of blood T cell repertoires in COVID-19. Libraries were prepared by immunoSEQ multiplex PCR; TCRdb keeps only in-frame clonotypes and omits some of them. The table includes about 200,000 clones, roughly 90% detected once. The specimen sequenced was peripheral blood. The receptors were gathered from a man aged 25 to 40 who had recovered from COVID-19. Each CDR3 is given with its conserved first and last residue. A D gene is named only where the DNA matches it firmly. Only part of the rows carry a size: once, few, many, or a class if the clone is expanded.

len: 16
j_gene: TRBJ1-1
abundance: .
v_gene: TRBV5-1
d_gene: TRBD1
CDR3nt: TGCGCCAGCAGTCCTCGGACAGGGAATTGGGGCACTGAAGCTTTCTTT
CDR3aa: CASSPRTGNWGTEAFF

len: 11
j_gene: TRBJ2-1
abundance: .
v_gene: TRBV3-1/TRBV3-2
d_gene: .
CDR3nt: TGTGCCAGCAGCCTCGTAAATGAGCAGTTCTTC
CDR3aa: CASSLVNEQFF

len: 14
j_gene: TRBJ2-7
abundance: .
v_gene: TRBV4-3
d_gene: .
CDR3nt: TGCGCCAGCAGCCAAGGGCCTACAGGGCTCGAGCAGTACTTC
CDR3aa: CASSQGPTGLEQYF

len: 13
j_gene: TRBJ2-7
abundance: .
v_gene: TRBV5-4
d_gene: .
CDR3nt: TGTGCCAGCAGCCTGAAGGGGACCTACGAGCAGTACTTC
CDR3aa: CASSLKGTYEQYF

len: 18
j_gene: TRBJ1-1
abundance: .
v_gene: TRBV2
d_gene: TRBD1
CDR3nt: TGTGCCAGCAGTGTGTTAGGACAGGGCCGCTGGAGAGGGACTGAAGCTTTCTTT
CDR3aa: CASSVLGQGRWRGTEAFF

len: 13
j_gene: TRBJ1-2
abundance: many
v_gene: TRBV7-9
d_gene: TRBD1
CDR3nt: TGTGCCAGCAATACAGGGGGCGACTATGGCTACACCTTC
CDR3aa: CASNTGGDYGYTF

len: 16
j_gene: TRBJ2-3
abundance: .
v_gene: TRBV6-6
d_gene: TRBD2
CDR3nt: TGTGCCAGCAGGGATTCGCGGGGGGCGGGCACAGATACGCAGTATTTT
CDR3aa: CASRDSRGAGTDTQYF

len: 18
j_gene: TRBJ2-2
abundance: .
v_gene: TRBV7-9
d_gene: .
CDR3nt: TGTGCCAGCAGCTTACCGCAGGGTCGCCTGGGTACCACCGGGGAGCTGTTTTTT
CDR3aa: CASSLPQGRLGTTGELFF

len: 17
j_gene: TRBJ2-7
abundance: .
v_gene: TRBV7-8
d_gene: TRBD1
CDR3nt: TGTGCCAGCAGACATTTTACCACCTGGACAGGGGCACACGAGCAGTACTTC
CDR3aa: CASRHFTTWTGAHEQYF

len: 15
j_gene: TRBJ2-5
abundance: .
v_gene: TRBV11-2
d_gene: TRBD1
CDR3nt: TGTGCCAGCAGCCGATGGACAGGGTCTGAAGAGACCCAGTACTTC
CDR3aa: CASSRWTGSEETQYF

len: 16
j_gene: TRBJ1-2
abundance: .
v_gene: TRBV5-5
d_gene: .
CDR3nt: TGTGCCAGCAGCCGAACGACAGACAGCAGTAACTATGGCTACACCTTC
CDR3aa: CASSRTTDSSNYGYTF

len: 14
j_gene: TRBJ1-6
abundance: once
v_gene: TRBV7-9
d_gene: TRBD1
CDR3nt: TGTGCCAGCAGCTTCCAGGGGGGTCCGGTCCCCCTCCACTTT
CDR3aa: CASSFQGGPVPLHF

len: 15
j_gene: TRBJ2-7
abundance: .
v_gene: TRBV10-2
d_gene: TRBD1
CDR3nt: TGCGCCAGCAGTGAGGGGGGGACAGGGACCTACGAGCAGTACTTC
CDR3aa: CASSEGGTGTYEQYF

len: 15
j_gene: TRBJ2-3
abundance: .
v_gene: TRBV4-3
d_gene: .
CDR3nt: TGCGCCAGCAGCCAAGGGAGGGGCGGAACAGATACGCAGTATTTT
CDR3aa: CASSQGRGGTDTQYF

len: 14
j_gene: TRBJ1-2
abundance: .
v_gene: TRBV11-2
d_gene: .
CDR3nt: TGTGCCAGCAGACTCTCGTTGGGCGATCAGGGCTACACCTTC
CDR3aa: CASRLSLGDQGYTF

len: 14
j_gene: TRBJ2-4
abundance: .
v_gene: TRBV2
d_gene: TRBD1
CDR3nt: TGTGCCAGCAGTGAACAGGGGGAAAAAAACATTCAGTACTTC
CDR3aa: CASSEQGEKNIQYF

len: 14
j_gene: TRBJ1-1
abundance: .
v_gene: TRBV18
d_gene: TRBD1
CDR3nt: TGTGCCAGCTCACCAGCGGACAGGAGGACTGAAGCTTTCTTT
CDR3aa: CASSPADRRTEAFF

len: 12
j_gene: TRBJ2-5
abundance: few
v_gene: TRBV27
d_gene: .
CDR3nt: TGTGCCTCCAGGGGGGTCGGAGAGACCCAGTACTTC
CDR3aa: CASRGVGETQYF

len: 15
j_gene: TRBJ2-5
abundance: .
v_gene: TRBV7-2
d_gene: .
CDR3nt: TGTGCCAGCAGCTTCCCGCGGGGGCGCGAAGAGACCCAGTACTTC
CDR3aa: CASSFPRGREETQYF

len: 14
j_gene: TRBJ1-2
abundance: .
v_gene: TRBV18
d_gene: .
CDR3nt: TGTGCCAGCTCACCTCGGGGGGACCCTAATGGCTACACCTTC
CDR3aa: CASSPRGDPNGYTF

len: 14
j_gene: TRBJ1-4
abundance: .
v_gene: TRBV6-5
d_gene: TRBD1
CDR3nt: TGTGCCAGCAGCCAGGACAGGACCCCGCGAAAACTGTTTTTT
CDR3aa: CASSQDRTPRKLFF

len: 15
j_gene: TRBJ1-3
abundance: .
v_gene: TRBV13
d_gene: .
CDR3nt: TGTGCCAGCAGCTTGGGGAGCTTCTCTGGAAACACCATATATTTT
CDR3aa: CASSLGSFSGNTIYF

len: 14
j_gene: TRBJ2-1
abundance: .
v_gene: TRBV2
d_gene: .
CDR3nt: TGTGCCAGCAGTGATGGACTCCTTCCCAATGAGCAGTTCTTC
CDR3aa: CASSDGLLPNEQFF

len: 13
j_gene: TRBJ1-1
abundance: .
v_gene: TRBV19
d_gene: TRBD1
CDR3nt: TGTGCCAGTACCGGACAGGAGGGCACTGAAGCTTTCTTT
CDR3aa: CASTGQEGTEAFF

len: 16
j_gene: TRBJ2-3
abundance: .
v_gene: TRBV5-4
d_gene: TRBD2
CDR3nt: TGTGCCAGCAGCTCTTTAGCGGGGCCCAGCACAGATACGCAGTATTTT
CDR3aa: CASSSLAGPSTDTQYF

len: 14
j_gene: TRBJ2-2
abundance: once
v_gene: TRBV5-1
d_gene: .
CDR3nt: TGCGCCAGCAGCTTCTTGAGGGAAATCGGGGAGCTGTTTTTT
CDR3aa: CASSFLREIGELFF

len: 14
j_gene: TRBJ1-2
abundance: .
v_gene: TRBV7-2
d_gene: .
CDR3nt: TGTGCCAGCAGCCCGGTGAGGGGGAACTATGGCTACACCTTC
CDR3aa: CASSPVRGNYGYTF

len: 14
j_gene: TRBJ2-3
abundance: .
v_gene: TRBV3-1/TRBV3-2
d_gene: .
CDR3nt: TGTGCCAGCAGCCTCCTGGGCCGCACAGATACGCAGTATTTT
CDR3aa: CASSLLGRTDTQYF

len: 15
j_gene: TRBJ2-2
abundance: .
v_gene: TRBV2
d_gene: .
CDR3nt: TGTGCCAGCAGCCTTTCGGACAGCTCCACCGGGGAGCTGTTTTTT
CDR3aa: CASSLSDSSTGELFF

len: 15
j_gene: TRBJ2-5
abundance: .
v_gene: TRBV7-2
d_gene: .
CDR3nt: TGTGCCAGCAGCTTGGGAGGAGGTGTCCAGGGGACCCAGTACTTC
CDR3aa: CASSLGGGVQGTQYF

len: 17
j_gene: TRBJ1-5
abundance: .
v_gene: TRBV27
d_gene: TRBD1
CDR3nt: TGTGCCAGCAGGATTGGGACAGGGGCTACGAAAAATCAGCCCCAGCATTTT
CDR3aa: CASRIGTGATKNQPQHF

len: 13
j_gene: TRBJ1-6
abundance: .
v_gene: TRBV20-1
d_gene: TRBD1
CDR3nt: TGCAGTGCTAGTATGACAGGGAACTCACCCCTCCACTTT
CDR3aa: CSASMTGNSPLHF

len: 14
j_gene: TRBJ1-4
abundance: .
v_gene: TRBV19
d_gene: .
CDR3nt: TGTGCCAGTAGTATGTCGAGGGAAGATGAAAAACTGTTTTTT
CDR3aa: CASSMSREDEKLFF

len: 15
j_gene: TRBJ2-6
abundance: .
v_gene: TRBV11-3
d_gene: .
CDR3nt: TGTGCCAGCAGCTTATCAGGGGCTGGGGCCAACGTCCTGACTTTC
CDR3aa: CASSLSGAGANVLTF

len: 16
j_gene: TRBJ2-7
abundance: many
v_gene: TRBV5-4
d_gene: TRBD2
CDR3nt: TGTGCCAGCAGCCCCCGACTAGCGGGGTACTCCTACGAGCAGTACTTC
CDR3aa: CASSPRLAGYSYEQYF

len: 14
j_gene: TRBJ2-5
abundance: .
v_gene: TRBV19
d_gene: TRBD1
CDR3nt: TGTGCCAGTAGTCTCACAGGGACAGCTAGGACCCAGTACTTC
CDR3aa: CASSLTGTARTQYF

len: 15
j_gene: TRBJ2-7
abundance: .
v_gene: TRBV25-1
d_gene: TRBD1
CDR3nt: TGTGCCAGCAGTGAACCGGGACAGGGAAGGTACGAGCAGTACTTC
CDR3aa: CASSEPGQGRYEQYF

len: 14
j_gene: TRBJ1-2
abundance: .
v_gene: TRBV7-2
d_gene: .
CDR3nt: TGTGCCAGCAGCTTAGCACAGGGAGGGCATGGCTACACCTTC
CDR3aa: CASSLAQGGHGYTF

len: 14
j_gene: TRBJ1-1
abundance: .
v_gene: TRBV4-1
d_gene: .
CDR3nt: TGCGCCAGCAGCCCACCCTTCCTTAGCACTGAAGCTTTCTTT
CDR3aa: CASSPPFLSTEAFF

len: 16
j_gene: TRBJ2-1
abundance: once
v_gene: TRBV10-1
d_gene: .
CDR3nt: TGCGCCAGCAGTGGATACAGAACCTCAACTTACAATGAGCAGTTCTTC
CDR3aa: CASSGYRTSTYNEQFF

len: 12
j_gene: TRBJ1-1
abundance: .
v_gene: TRBV7-2
d_gene: .
CDR3nt: TGTGCCACCCACCCAGGGTGGGGTGAAGCTTTCTTT
CDR3aa: CATHPGWGEAFF

len: 18
j_gene: TRBJ2-1
abundance: .
v_gene: TRBV9
d_gene: TRBD2
CDR3nt: TGTGCCAGCAGCGTAGAATCTATGACTAGCGGGGGGTGGAATGAGCAGTTCTTC
CDR3aa: CASSVESMTSGGWNEQFF

len: 15
j_gene: TRBJ1-2
abundance: .
v_gene: TRBV5-6
d_gene: TRBD1
CDR3nt: TGTGCCAGCAGTCGTAAGGACAGGTTAAACTATGGCTACACCTTC
CDR3aa: CASSRKDRLNYGYTF

len: 15
j_gene: TRBJ1-2
abundance: .
v_gene: TRBV27
d_gene: .
CDR3nt: TGTGCCAGCAGTTTAGGGTGGAGCCTTAACTATGGCTACACCTTC
CDR3aa: CASSLGWSLNYGYTF

len: 15
j_gene: TRBJ2-3
abundance: .
v_gene: TRBV27
d_gene: TRBD2
CDR3nt: TGTGCCAGCAGTTCCTTCGGGGGGGACACAGATACGCAGTATTTT
CDR3aa: CASSSFGGDTDTQYF

len: 16
j_gene: TRBJ1-4
abundance: .
v_gene: TRBV30
d_gene: .
CDR3nt: TGTGCCTGGAGTGTCGACCCGGCACAGGGACATGAAAAACTGTTTTTT
CDR3aa: CAWSVDPAQGHEKLFF